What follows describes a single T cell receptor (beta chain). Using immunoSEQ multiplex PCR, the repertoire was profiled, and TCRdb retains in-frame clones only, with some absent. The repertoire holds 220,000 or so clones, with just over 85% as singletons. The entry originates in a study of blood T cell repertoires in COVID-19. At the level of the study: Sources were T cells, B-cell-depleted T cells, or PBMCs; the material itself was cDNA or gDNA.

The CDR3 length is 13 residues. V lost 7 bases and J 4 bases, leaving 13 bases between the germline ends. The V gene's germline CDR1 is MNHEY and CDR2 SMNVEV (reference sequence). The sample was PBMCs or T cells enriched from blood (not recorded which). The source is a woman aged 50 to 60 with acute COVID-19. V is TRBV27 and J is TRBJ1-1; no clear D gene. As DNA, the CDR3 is TGTGCCAGCACCCTACGTCCGGGCACTGAAGCTTTCTTT. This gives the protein CASTLRPGTEAFF.